Given below is one T cell receptor beta chain in context. The sample is drawn from a study of blood T cell repertoires in COVID-19. Study summary: T cells, B-cell-depleted T cells, or PBMCs provided the cDNA or gDNA that served as material.

The CDR3 consists of 18 residues. V dropped 0 bases and J dropped 2 bases, with 16 bases sitting between them. Germline V gene sequence: CDR1 LGHNA, CDR2 YSLEER. Per the original data handling: Reference gene primers were amplified, and this amplification served to estimate nucleated cell counts. The method was immunoSEQ multiplex PCR; TCRdb's version includes in-frame clones alone and lacks a portion of them. V and J calls and clone size are given by that table; D and trimming were obtained from the DNA. The sample lists 200,000 to 250,000 clones, 65% to 90% occurring once. The sample taken for sequencing was peripheral blood. This receptor was taken from a man in his fifties with active or convalescent COVID-19. The V call is TRBV4-3, the J call TRBJ2-2, with a tentative D call TRBD1 (5 bases). The CDR3 spells CASSQERQSRINTGELFF. CDR3 in DNA: TGCGCCAGCAGCCAAGAACGACAGAGCAGAATTAACACCGGGGAGCTGTTTTTT.